The clone carrying this T cell receptor (beta chain) has at least ten counts. The antigen is not known. Researchers barred patients who had uncontrolled infection, other autoimmune disease, pregnancy or lactation. The blood specimen was taken at initial hyperthyroidism diagnosis, before any ophthalmopathy symptoms. The sample comes from a study of T cells in Graves' hyperthyroidism and ophthalmopathy. The study, taken as a whole, reports: Ophthalmopathy, as predicted by the model, came a median 6.5 months after the prediction.

TCR beta CDR3 regions were amplified from RNA. HTBI primers drove first-round RT-PCR of the TCR CDR3. TCRdb reprocessed the multiplex PCR reads with MiXCR, giving one entry per CDR3 protein. The data show fewer than 300,000 distinct CDR3 sequences, with approximately 14% seen just once and 30% held by the top ten. With 5 bases removed from V and 7 bases from J, the gap between germline ends came to 16 bases. The CDR3 is 14 amino acids. From germline, CDR1 is MDHEN and CDR2 SYDVKM. The sequencing input was blood. The J gene is TRBJ2-3, the V gene TRBV28; D is unresolved. This receptor was taken from a woman aged 45 to 65 with Graves' hyperthyroidism that later progressed to Graves' ophthalmopathy. In DNA form, the CDR3 reads TGTGCCAGCAGTGCCCCCCTAGGAGTACATACGCAGTATTTT. It specifies CASSAPLGVHTQYF.